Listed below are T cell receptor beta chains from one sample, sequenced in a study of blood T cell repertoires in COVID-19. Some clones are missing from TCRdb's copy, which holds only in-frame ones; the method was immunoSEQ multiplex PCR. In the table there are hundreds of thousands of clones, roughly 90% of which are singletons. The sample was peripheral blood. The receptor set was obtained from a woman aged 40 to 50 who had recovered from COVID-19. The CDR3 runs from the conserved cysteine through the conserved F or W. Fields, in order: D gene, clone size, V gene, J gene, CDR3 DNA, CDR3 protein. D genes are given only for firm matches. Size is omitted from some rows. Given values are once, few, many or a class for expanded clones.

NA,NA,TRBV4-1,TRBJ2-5,TGCGCCAGCAGCCATGCTACCGGGGGAGGGGGAGAGACCCAGTACTTC,CASSHATGGGGETQYF
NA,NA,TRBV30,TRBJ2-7,TGTGCCTGGAAATCGTCAAAGGTGACAGCGCACGCCGCCTACGAGCAGTACTTC,CAWKSSKVTAHAAYEQYF
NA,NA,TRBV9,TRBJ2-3,TGTGCCAGCAGCGTAGAGGTGGGAGGAGATACGCAGTATTTT,CASSVEVGGDTQYF
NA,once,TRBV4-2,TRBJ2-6,TGTGCCAGCAGCCAAGACGGGGGTGGTGGGGCCAACGTCCTGACTTTC,CASSQDGGGGANVLTF
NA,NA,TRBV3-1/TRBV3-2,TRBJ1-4,TGTGCCAGCAGCCGGGGCTCCGGGACAAAGAGAGAAAAACTGTTTTTT,CASSRGSGTKREKLFF
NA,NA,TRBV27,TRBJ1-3,TGTGCCAGCAGTTCAACCGGGTCCCTTGGAAACACCATATATTTT,CASSSTGSLGNTIYF
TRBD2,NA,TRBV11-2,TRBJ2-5,TGTGCCAGCAGCTTAGGCGGGGGTCTTGAGACCCAGTACTTC,CASSLGGGLETQYF
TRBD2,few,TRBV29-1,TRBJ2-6,TGCAGCGTTGAAGACCCGGGATCTAGCGGGAGTTCTGCTGGGGCCAACGTCCTGACTTTC,CSVEDPGSSGSSAGANVLTF
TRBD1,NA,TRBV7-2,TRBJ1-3,TGTGCCAGCAGCCCGGACAGGGGGCTTGGAAACACCATATATTTT,CASSPDRGLGNTIYF
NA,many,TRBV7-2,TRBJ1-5,TGTGCCAGCAGCCCAGGCGGGAGTAGCAATCAGCCCCAGCATTTT,CASSPGGSSNQPQHF
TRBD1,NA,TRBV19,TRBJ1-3,TGTGCCAGTACCCCCGGGACAGGGAACTCTGGAAACACCATATATTTT,CASTPGTGNSGNTIYF
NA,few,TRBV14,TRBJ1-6,TGTGCCAGCAGCCTCAGGGGATCCTATAATTCACCCCTCCACTTT,CASSLRGSYNSPLHF
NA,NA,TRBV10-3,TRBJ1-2,TGTGCCATCAGTGATCGACAGGACTATGGCTACACCTTC,CAISDRQDYGYTF
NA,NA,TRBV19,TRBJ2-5,TGTGCCAGTAGTACCGACACCCAACAAGAGACCCAGTACTTC,CASSTDTQQETQYF
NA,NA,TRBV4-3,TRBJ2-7,TGCGCCAGCAGCCAAGCGGGGGACCCCTACGAGCAGTACTTC,CASSQAGDPYEQYF
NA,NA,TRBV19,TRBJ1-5,TGTGCCAGTAGTATAGGGCAGGTCTTGAATCAGCCCCAGCATTTT,CASSIGQVLNQPQHF
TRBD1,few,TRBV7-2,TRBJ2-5,TGTGCCAGCAGCCCCCGGGACAGGAGTCAAGAGACCCAGTACTTC,CASSPRDRSQETQYF
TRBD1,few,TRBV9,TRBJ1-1,TGTGCCAGCAGTCGGACAGGAGCGAACACTGAAGCTTTCTTT,CASSRTGANTEAFF
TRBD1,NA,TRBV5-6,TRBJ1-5,TGTGCCAGCAGCCTCCGGGACAGGAGTCAGCCCCAGCATTTT,CASSLRDRSQPQHF
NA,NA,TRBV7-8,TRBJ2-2,TGTGCCAGCAGCTTTCCGCATAGCGGGGAGCTGTTTTTT,CASSFPHSGELFF
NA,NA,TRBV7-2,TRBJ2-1,TGTGCCAGCAGCCCCGATGGAGGCAACTCCTACAATGAGCAGTTCTTC,CASSPDGGNSYNEQFF
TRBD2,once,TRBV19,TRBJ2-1,TGTGCCAGTAGTTCCGGGACTAGTGAGCAGTTCTTC,CASSSGTSEQFF
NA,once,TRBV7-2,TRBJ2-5,TGTGCCAGCAGCTTTTCAGGGCCGGGAGAGACCCAGTACTTC,CASSFSGPGETQYF
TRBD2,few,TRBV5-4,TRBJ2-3,TGTGCCAGCAGCTCCGGACTAGCGGGGGGAGCAGATACGCAGTATTTT,CASSSGLAGGADTQYF
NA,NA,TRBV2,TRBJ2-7,TGTGCCAGCAGTCCGGGGTTCTCCCGTCACTACGAGCAGTACTTC,CASSPGFSRHYEQYF
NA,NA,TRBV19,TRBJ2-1,TGTGCCAGTAGTATCAGGTTTTCCCACAATGAGCAGTTCTTC,CASSIRFSHNEQFF
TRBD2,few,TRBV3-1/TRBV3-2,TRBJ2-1,TGTGCCAGCAGTCGAAGCGGGGGCATCAATGAGCAGTTCTTC,CASSRSGGINEQFF
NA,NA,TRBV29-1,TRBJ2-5,TGCAGCGTTGAGGGCCGACAGGAGAATCAAGAGACCCAGTACTTC,CSVEGRQENQETQYF
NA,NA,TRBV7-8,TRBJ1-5,TGTGCCAGCAGCCGCTACGGCCAACAGGAGGGGCATCAGCCCCAGCATTTT,CASSRYGQQEGHQPQHF
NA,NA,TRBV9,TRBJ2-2,TGTGCCAGCAGCGCAAACACCGGGGAGCTGTTTTTT,CASSANTGELFF
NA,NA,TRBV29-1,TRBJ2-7,TGCAGCGCCGGCTCAGGTGAGGGTGGGGAGCAGTACTTC,CSAGSGEGGEQYF
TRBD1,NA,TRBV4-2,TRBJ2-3,TGTGCCAGCAGTCGGGGGGACAGGGACACAGATACGCAGTATTTT,CASSRGDRDTDTQYF